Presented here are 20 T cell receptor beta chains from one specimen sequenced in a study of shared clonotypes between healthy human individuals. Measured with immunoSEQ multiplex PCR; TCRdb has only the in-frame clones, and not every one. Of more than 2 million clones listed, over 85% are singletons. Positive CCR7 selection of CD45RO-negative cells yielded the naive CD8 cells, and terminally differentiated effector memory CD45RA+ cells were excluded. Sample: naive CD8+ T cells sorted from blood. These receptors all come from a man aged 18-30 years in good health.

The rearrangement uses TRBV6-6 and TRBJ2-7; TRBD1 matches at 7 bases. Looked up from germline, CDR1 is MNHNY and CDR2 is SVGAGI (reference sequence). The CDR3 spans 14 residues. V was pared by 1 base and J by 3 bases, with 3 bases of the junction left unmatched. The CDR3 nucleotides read TGTGCCAGCAGTTACTTACAGGGGAGCTACGAGCAGTACTTC. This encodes CASSYLQGSYEQYF.

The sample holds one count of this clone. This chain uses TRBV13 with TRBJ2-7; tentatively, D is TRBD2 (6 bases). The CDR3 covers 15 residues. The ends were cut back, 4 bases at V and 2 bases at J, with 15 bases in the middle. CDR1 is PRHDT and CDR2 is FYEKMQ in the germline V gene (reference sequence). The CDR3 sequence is CASSWSGAGTYEQYF. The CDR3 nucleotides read TGTGCCAGCAGCTGGAGCGGTGCGGGGACCTACGAGCAGTACTTC.

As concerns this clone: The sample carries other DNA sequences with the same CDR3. CDR3 sequence reads: CASSSTGSNTEAFF. The CDR3 nucleotides are TGTGCCAGCAGTAGTACAGGGAGCAACACTGAAGCTTTCTTT. The V gene is TRBV6-5, the J gene TRBJ1-1; TRBD1 might be the D (6 bases). Germline CDR1 is MNHEY and CDR2 is SVGAGI. The CDR3 runs to 14 residues. The germline V and J ends were trimmed by 5 bases and 2 bases, with 12 bases remaining between them.

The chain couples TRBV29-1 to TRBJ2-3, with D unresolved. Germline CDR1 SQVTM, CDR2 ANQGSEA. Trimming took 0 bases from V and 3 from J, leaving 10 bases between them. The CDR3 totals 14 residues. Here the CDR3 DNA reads TGCAGCGTTGAAGACCCCTTACAGACAGATACGCAGTATTTT. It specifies CSVEDPLQTDTQYF.

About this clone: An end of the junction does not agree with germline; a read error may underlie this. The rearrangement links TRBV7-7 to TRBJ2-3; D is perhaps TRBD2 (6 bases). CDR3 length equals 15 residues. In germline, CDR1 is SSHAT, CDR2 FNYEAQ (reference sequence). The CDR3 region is CASSLADNPTDTQYF. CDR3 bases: TGTGCTAGCAGCTTAGCGGACAACCCCACAGATACGCAGTATTTT. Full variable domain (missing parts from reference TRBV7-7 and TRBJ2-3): GAGVSQSPRYKVTKRGQDVTLRCDPISSHATLYWYQQALGQGPEFLTYFNYEAQPDKSGLPSDRFSAERPEGSISTLTIQRTEQRDSAMYRCASSLADNPTDTQYFGPGTRLTVL.

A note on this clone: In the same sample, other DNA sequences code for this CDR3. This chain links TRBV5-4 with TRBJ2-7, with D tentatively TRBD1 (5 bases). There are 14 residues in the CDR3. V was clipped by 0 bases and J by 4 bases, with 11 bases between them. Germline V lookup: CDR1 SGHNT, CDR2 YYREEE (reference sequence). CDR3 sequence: CASSLGQGEYEQYF. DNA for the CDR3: TGTGCCAGCAGCTTGGGGCAGGGTGAGTACGAGCAGTACTTC.

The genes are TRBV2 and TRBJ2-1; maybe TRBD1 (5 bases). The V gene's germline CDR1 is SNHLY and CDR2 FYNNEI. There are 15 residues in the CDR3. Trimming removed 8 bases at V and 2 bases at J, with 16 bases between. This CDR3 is CASLSGSRPYNEQFF. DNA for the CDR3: TGTGCCAGCCTTTCAGGGTCACGGCCCTACAATGAGCAGTTCTTC.

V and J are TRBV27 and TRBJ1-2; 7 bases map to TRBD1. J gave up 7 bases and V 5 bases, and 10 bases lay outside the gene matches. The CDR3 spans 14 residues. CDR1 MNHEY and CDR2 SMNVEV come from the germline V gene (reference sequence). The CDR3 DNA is TGTGCCAGCAGTCCAGACAGGGAGGCTAGTGGCTACACCTTC. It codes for CASSPDREASGYTF.

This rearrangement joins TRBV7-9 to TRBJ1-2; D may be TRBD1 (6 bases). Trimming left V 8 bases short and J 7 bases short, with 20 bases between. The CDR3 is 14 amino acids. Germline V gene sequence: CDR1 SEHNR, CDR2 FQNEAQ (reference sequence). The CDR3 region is CASSSPAGAGGYTF. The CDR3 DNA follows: TGTGCCAGCTCCTCCCCCGCAGGGGCGGGTGGCTACACCTTC.

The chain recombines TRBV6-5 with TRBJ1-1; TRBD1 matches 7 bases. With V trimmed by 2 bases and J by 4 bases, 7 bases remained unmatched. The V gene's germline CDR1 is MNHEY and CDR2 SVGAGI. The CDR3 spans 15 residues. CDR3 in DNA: TGTGCCAGCAGTTACGAAGAGGGGGCGGGCACTGAAGCTTTCTTT. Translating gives CASSYEEGAGTEAFF.

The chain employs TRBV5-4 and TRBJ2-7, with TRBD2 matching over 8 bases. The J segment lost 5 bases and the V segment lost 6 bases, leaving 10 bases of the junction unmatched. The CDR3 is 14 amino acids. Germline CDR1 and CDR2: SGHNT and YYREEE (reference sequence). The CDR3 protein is CASNPLGSGDEQYF. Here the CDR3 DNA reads TGTGCCAGCAACCCTTTGGGTAGCGGGGACGAGCAGTACTTC.

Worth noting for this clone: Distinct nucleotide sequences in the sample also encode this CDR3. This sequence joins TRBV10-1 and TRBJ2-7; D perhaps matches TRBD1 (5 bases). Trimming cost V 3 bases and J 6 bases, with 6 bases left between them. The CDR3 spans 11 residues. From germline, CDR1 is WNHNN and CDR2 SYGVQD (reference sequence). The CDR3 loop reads CASSDGAEQYF. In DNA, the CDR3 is TGCGCCAGCAGTGATGGGGCCGAGCAGTACTTC.

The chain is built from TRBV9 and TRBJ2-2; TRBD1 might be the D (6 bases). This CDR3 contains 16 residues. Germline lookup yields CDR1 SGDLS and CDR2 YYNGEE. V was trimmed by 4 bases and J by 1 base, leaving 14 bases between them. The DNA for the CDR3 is TGTGCCAGCAGCCCCACCAGGGGTCAGAACACCGGGGAGCTGTTTTTT. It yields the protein CASSPTRGQNTGELFF.

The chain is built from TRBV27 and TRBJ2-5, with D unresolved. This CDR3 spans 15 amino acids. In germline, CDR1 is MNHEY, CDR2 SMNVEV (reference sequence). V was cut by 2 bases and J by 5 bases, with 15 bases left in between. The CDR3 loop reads CASSLISGAKETQYF. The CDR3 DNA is TGTGCCAGCAGTTTAATATCAGGAGCTAAGGAGACCCAGTACTTC.

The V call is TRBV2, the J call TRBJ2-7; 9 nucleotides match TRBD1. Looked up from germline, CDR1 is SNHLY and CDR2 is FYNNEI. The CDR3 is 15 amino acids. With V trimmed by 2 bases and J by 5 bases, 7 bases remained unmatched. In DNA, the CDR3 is TGTGCCAGCAGTGAACCTGGGACAGGGAATGACGAGCAGTACTTC. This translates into CASSEPGTGNDEQYF.

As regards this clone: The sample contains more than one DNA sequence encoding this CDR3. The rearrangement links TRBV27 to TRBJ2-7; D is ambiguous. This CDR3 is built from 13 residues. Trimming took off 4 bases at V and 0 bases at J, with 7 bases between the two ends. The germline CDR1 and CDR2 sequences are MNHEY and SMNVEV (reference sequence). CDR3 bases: TGTGCCAGCAGTTCCCTCTCCTCCTACGAGCAGTACTTC. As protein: CASSSLSSYEQYF.

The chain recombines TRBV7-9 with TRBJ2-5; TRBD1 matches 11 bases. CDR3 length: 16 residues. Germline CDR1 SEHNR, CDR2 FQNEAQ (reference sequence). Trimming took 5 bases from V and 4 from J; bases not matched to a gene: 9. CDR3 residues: CASSLRDRGTGETQYF. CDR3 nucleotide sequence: TGTGCCAGCAGCCTCCGGGACAGGGGGACGGGAGAGACCCAGTACTTC.

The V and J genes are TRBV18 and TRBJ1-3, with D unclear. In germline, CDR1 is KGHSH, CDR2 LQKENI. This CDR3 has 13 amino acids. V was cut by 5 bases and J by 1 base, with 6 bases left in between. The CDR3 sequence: CASSSISGNTIYF. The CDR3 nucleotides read TGTGCCAGCTCATCGATATCTGGAAACACCATATATTTT.

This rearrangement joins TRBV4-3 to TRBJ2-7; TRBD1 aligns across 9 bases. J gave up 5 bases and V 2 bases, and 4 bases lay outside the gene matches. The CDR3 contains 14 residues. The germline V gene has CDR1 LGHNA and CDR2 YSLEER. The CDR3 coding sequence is TGCGCCAGCAGCCAATGGACAGGGGCCGACGAGCAGTACTTC. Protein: CASSQWTGADEQYF.

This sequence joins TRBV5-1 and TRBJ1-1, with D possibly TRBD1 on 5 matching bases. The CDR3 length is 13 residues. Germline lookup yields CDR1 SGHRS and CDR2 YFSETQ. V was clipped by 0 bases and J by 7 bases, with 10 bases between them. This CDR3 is CASSLAQGFEAFF. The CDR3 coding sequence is TGCGCCAGCAGCTTGGCCCAGGGTTTTGAAGCTTTCTTT.